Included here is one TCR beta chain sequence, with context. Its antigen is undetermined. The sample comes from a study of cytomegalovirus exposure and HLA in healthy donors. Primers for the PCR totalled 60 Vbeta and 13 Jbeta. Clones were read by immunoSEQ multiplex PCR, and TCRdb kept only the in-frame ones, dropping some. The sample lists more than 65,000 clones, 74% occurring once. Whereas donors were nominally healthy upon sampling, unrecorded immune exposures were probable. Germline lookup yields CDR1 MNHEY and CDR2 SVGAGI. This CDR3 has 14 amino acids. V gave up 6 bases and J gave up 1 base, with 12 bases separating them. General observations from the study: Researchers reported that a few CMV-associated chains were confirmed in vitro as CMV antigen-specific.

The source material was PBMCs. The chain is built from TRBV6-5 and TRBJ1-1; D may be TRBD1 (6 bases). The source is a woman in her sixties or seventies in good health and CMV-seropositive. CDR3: CASRKTGRNTEAFF. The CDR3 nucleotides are TGTGCCAGCAGGAAAACAGGGAGGAACACTGAAGCTTTCTTT.